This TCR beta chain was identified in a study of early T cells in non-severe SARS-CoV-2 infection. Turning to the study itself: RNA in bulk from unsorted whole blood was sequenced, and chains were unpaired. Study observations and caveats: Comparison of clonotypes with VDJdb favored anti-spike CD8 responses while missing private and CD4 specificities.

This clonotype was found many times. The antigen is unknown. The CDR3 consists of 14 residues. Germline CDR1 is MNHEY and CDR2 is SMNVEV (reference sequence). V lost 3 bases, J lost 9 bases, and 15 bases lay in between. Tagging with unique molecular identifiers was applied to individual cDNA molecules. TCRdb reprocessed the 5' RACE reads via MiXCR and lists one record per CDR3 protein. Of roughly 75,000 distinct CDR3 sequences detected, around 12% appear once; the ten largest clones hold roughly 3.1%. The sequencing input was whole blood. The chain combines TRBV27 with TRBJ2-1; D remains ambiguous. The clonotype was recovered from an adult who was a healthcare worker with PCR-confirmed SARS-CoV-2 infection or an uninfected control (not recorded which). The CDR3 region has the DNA TGTGCCAGCAGTTTGGGCTACCTTGTGGGTGAGCAGTTCTTC. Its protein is CASSLGYLVGEQFF.